Listed here are 18 T cell receptor beta chains from one sample, sequenced in a study of blood T cell repertoires in COVID-19. Profiled with immunoSEQ multiplex PCR; TCRdb holds only in-frame clones, not every one. The sample has hundreds of thousands of clones, around 87% seen once. Input material: peripheral blood. These receptors were taken from a man aged 55 to 69 with acute or convalescent COVID-19.

V is TRBV6-4 and J is TRBJ2-2, with 7 bases aligning to TRBD1. There are 16 residues in the CDR3. Trimming removed 5 bases from V and 5 bases from J; junction bases left unmatched: 11. The germline V gene has CDR1 MRHNA and CDR2 SNTAGT. CDR3 amino acids: CASSFKIGQVTGELFF. The CDR3 DNA sequence: TGTGCCAGCAGTTTTAAAATCGGACAGGTGACCGGGGAGCTGTTTTTT.

CDR3 residues: CASSVRQGLAGELFF. In nucleotides, the CDR3 is TGTGCCAGCAGCGTTCGACAGGGACTGGCCGGGGAGCTGTTTTTT. The chain carries TRBV9 and TRBJ2-2; a weak D match, TRBD1 (7 bases). The CDR3 totals 15 residues. Deletions cut 2 bases from V and 6 bases from J, with 14 bases between. Germline CDR1 is SGDLS and CDR2 is YYNGEE.

The chain has TRBV3-1 (or the pseudogene TRBV3-2) and TRBJ2-1; 14 nucleotides match TRBD2. The V and J ends lost 5 bases and 5 bases, in that order; junction bases with no gene match: 14. Germline V gene lookup returns CDR1 LGHDT and CDR2 YNNKEL (reference sequence). CDR3 length: 19 amino acids. CDR3 coding DNA: TGTGCCAGCAGCAGAAGGGGACTAGCGGGGGCCGGCTATGACAATGAGCAGTTCTTC. Protein product: CASSRRGLAGAGYDNEQFF.

The genes are TRBV21-1 and TRBJ1-1. TRBV21-1 is a pseudogene. CDR3 length equals 16 residues. This CDR3 reads CASSKVAGRGGTEAFF. The DNA for the CDR3 is TGTGCCAGCAGCAAAGTTGCAGGGCGCGGGGGCACTGAAGCTTTCTTT.

This chain joins TRBV24-1 and TRBJ1-4; D call uncertain. V was clipped by 7 bases and J by 8 bases, with 10 bases between them. The CDR3 sequence is 12 residues long. Germline CDR1 KGHDR, CDR2 SFDVKD. CDR3 in DNA: TGTGCCACCAGCGGGTCTGGCGAAAAACTGTTTTTT. Its protein product is CATSGSGEKLFF.

Notes on this clone: Mismatch with germline at one junction end may stem from a read error. The chain employs TRBV15 and TRBJ1-1; the match to TRBD1 covers 8 bases. The CDR3 extends over 14 amino acids. Germline V gene sequence: CDR1 LNHNV, CDR2 YYDKDF (reference sequence). CDR3 bases: TGTGCCACCAGCAGGGGGGGACCGGGACAGGTCCTTCGGTGG. Amino acid sequence: CATSRGGPGQVLRW. The full variable domain, its missing parts supplied by reference TRBV15 and TRBJ1-1, is DAMVIQNPRYQVTQFGKPVTLSCSQTLNHNVMYWYQQKSSQAPKLLFHYYDKDFNNEADTPDNFQSRRPNTSFCFLDIRSPGLGDTAMYLCATSRGGPGQVLRWGQGTRLTVV.

The V call is TRBV28, the J call TRBJ1-3; TRBD1 is a possible D gene (6 bases). The V gene's germline CDR1 is MDHEN and CDR2 SYDVKM. V lost 6 bases and J lost 0, with 18 bases in between. This CDR3 has 17 amino acids. The CDR3 sequence is CASSPPGTLSSGNTIYF. CDR3 sequence (DNA): TGTGCCAGCAGCCCCCCTGGGACATTAAGCTCTGGAAACACCATATATTTT. The full variable domain, in which reference TRBV28 and TRBJ1-3 provide the parts outside the CDR3, is DVKVTQSSRYLVKRTGEKVFLECVQDMDHENMFWYRQDPGLGLRLIYFSYDVKMKEKGDIPEGYSVSREKKERFSLILESASTNQTSMYLCASSPPGTLSSGNTIYFGEGSWLTVV.

The chain combines TRBV18 with TRBJ1-1; TRBD1 matches 7 bases. The CDR3 is 13 amino acids. In germline, CDR1 is KGHSH, CDR2 LQKENI. With V trimmed by 3 bases and J by 5 bases, 3 bases remained unmatched. CDR3 sequence: CASSPAGGTEAFF. The CDR3 coding sequence is TGTGCCAGCTCACCGGCAGGGGGGACTGAAGCTTTCTTT.

The chain carries TRBV7-6 and TRBJ1-4; D possibly corresponds to TRBD1 (6 bases). Germline V gene lookup returns CDR1 SGHVS and CDR2 FNYEAQ. The CDR3 is 15 amino acids. Trimming pared 3 bases from V and 2 bases from J, leaving 10 bases between. The CDR3 loop is CASSFGQGTNEKLFF. The CDR3 bases are TGTGCCAGCAGCTTTGGGCAGGGGACTAATGAAAAACTGTTTTTT.

This clone is classed as medium-sized. The chain links TRBV4-2 to TRBJ2-3; TRBD1 aligns across 8 bases. CDR1 and CDR2 from the germline V gene are LGHNA and YNFKEQ. Trimming cost V 3 bases and J 5 bases; bases outside gene matches: 10. This CDR3 spans 16 amino acids. CDR3 region: CASSHRLGQEGDTQYF. Written as DNA, the CDR3 is TGTGCCAGCAGCCATAGACTGGGACAGGAGGGAGATACGCAGTATTTT.

The count of this clone is one. The V call is TRBV27, the J call TRBJ1-5; D remains ambiguous. The CDR3 totals 12 residues. Germline V gives CDR1 MNHEY, CDR2 SMNVEV (reference sequence). V lost 6 bases and J 3 bases, leaving 6 bases between the germline ends. The CDR3 DNA sequence: TGTGCCAGCAGCCTCCCCAATCAGCCCCAGCATTTT. Protein: CASSLPNQPQHF.

The chain joins TRBV9 to TRBJ1-2, with 9 positions matching TRBD1. This CDR3 is built from 16 residues. Germline V lookup: CDR1 SGDLS, CDR2 YYNGEE. V was pared by 0 bases and J by 1 base, with 4 bases of the junction left unmatched. The CDR3 spells CASSVARDRDNYGYTF. CDR3 bases: TGTGCCAGCAGCGTAGCAAGGGACAGGGATAACTATGGCTACACCTTC.

The rearrangement joins TRBV5-1 to TRBJ2-7; 7 positions match TRBD1. After removal of 5 bases from V and 3 bases from J, the junction contained 8 bases not matched to a gene. CDR1 and CDR2 from the germline V gene are SGHRS and YFSETQ. This CDR3 region has 14 residues. The CDR3 reads CASSSWGQSYEQYF. The DNA of the CDR3 is TGCGCCAGCAGTTCCTGGGGACAGAGCTACGAGCAGTACTTC.

This clone occurred a few times. This chain uses TRBV6-5 with TRBJ1-1; 12 bases line up with TRBD1. The CDR3 sequence is 15 residues long. Germline CDR1 MNHEY, CDR2 SVGAGI. The junction had 5 bases not matched to a gene; V was cut back by 6 bases and J by 3 bases. The CDR3 DNA reads as TGTGCCAGCAGGCGGGACAGGGGGCTCCACACTGAAGCTTTCTTT. Encoded protein: CASRRDRGLHTEAFF.

The chain joins TRBV24-1 to TRBJ2-5; perhaps TRBD1 as D (7 bases). Germline V CDR1 and CDR2: KGHDR, SFDVKD. V lost 4 bases and J 5 bases, leaving 19 bases between the germline ends. The CDR3 contains 16 residues. CDR3 protein: CATSDPGAGGMETQYF. CDR3 in DNA: TGTGCCACCAGTGACCCTGGGGCAGGGGGGATGGAGACCCAGTACTTC.

This chain uses TRBV7-9 with TRBJ1-5, with 9 bases lining up with TRBD1. CDR1 is SEHNR, CDR2 FQNEAQ, per germline (reference sequence). The CDR3 totals 14 residues. With V trimmed by 5 bases and J by 6 bases, 5 bases remained unmatched. The CDR3 spells CASSPDRGGQPQHF. Here the CDR3 DNA reads TGTGCCAGCAGCCCCGACAGGGGGGGTCAGCCCCAGCATTTT. Looking up the rest from reference TRBV7-9 and TRBJ1-5 gives the full variable domain: DTGVSQNPRHKITKRGQNVTFRCDPISEHNRLYWYRQTLGQGPEFLTYFQNEAQLEKSRLLSDRFSAERPKGSFSTLEIQRTEQGDSAMYLCASSPDRGGQPQHFGDGTRLSIL.

This clone has a single count. This chain links TRBV9 with TRBJ1-2; D remains unclear. CDR1 and CDR2 from the germline V gene are SGDLS and YYNGEE. The V end lost 6 bases, the J end lost 6 bases, and 18 bases lay between the germline ends. The CDR3 extends over 14 amino acids. The CDR3 coding sequence is TGTGCCAGCACTAACTTCCGTGGTTCTAATGGCTACACCTTC. This sequence encodes CASTNFRGSNGYTF.

This clone was seen just once. The rearrangement joins TRBV5-1 to TRBJ2-3; 13 positions match TRBD2. Unmatched junction bases numbered 9, after V lost 3 bases and J lost 2 bases. The CDR3 covers 18 residues. Germline V CDR1 and CDR2: SGHRS, YFSETQ. CDR3 sequence reads: CASSSGLAGSGATDTQYF. The CDR3 region has the DNA TGCGCCAGCAGCTCGGGACTAGCGGGGTCTGGGGCCACAGATACGCAGTATTTT.